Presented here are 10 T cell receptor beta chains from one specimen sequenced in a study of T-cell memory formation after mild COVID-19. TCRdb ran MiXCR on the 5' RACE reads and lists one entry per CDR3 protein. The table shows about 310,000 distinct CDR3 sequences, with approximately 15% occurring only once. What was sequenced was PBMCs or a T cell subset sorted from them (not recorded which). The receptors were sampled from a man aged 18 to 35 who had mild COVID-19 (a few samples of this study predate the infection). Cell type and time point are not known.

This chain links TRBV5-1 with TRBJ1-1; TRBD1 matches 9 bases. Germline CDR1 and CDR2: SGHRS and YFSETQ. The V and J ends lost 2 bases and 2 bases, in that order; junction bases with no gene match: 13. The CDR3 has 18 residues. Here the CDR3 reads CASSFDFRDRELNTEAFF. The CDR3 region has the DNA TGCGCCAGCAGCTTTGACTTCCGGGACAGGGAACTTAACACTGAAGCTTTCTTT.

The DNA for the CDR3 is TGCAGTGCTGGGCTTGGGATGGGGACTGAAGCTTTCTTT. Its translation is CSAGLGMGTEAFF. The chain is built from TRBV20-1 and TRBJ1-1; D gene ambiguous. The V and J ends lost 5 bases and 5 bases respectively, with 15 bases between them. CDR1 is DFQATT and CDR2 is SNEGSKA in the germline V gene (reference sequence). The CDR3 totals 13 residues.

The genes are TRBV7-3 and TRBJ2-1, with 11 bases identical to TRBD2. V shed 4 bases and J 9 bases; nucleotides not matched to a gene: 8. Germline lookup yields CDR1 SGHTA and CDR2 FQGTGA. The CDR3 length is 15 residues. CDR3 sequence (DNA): TGTGCCAGCAGCTCTAGCGGGGGGAGTTGGGGTGAGCAGTTCTTC. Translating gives CASSSSGGSWGEQFF.

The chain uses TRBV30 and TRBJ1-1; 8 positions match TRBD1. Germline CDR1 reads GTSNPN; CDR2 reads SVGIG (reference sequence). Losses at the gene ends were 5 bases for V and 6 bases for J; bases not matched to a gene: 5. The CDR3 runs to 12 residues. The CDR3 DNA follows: TGTGCCTGGGGACAGGGATCCGCTGAAGCTTTCTTT. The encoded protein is CAWGQGSAEAFF.

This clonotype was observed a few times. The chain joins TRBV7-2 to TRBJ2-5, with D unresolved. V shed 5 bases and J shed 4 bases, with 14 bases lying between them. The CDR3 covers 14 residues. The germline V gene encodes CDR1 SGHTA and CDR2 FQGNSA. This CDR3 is CASSPFYGRETQYF. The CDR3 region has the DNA TGTGCCAGCAGCCCGTTCTACGGGCGAGAGACCCAGTACTTC.

This CDR3 is CASTLGRANEQFF. CDR3 sequence (DNA): TGTGCCAGCACCCTCGGGAGGGCGAATGAGCAGTTCTTC. The J gene is TRBJ2-1, the V gene TRBV12-3 or TRBV12-4, with 8 bases fitting TRBD2. The CDR3 has 13 residues. After removal of 7 bases from V and 7 bases from J, the junction contained 6 bases not matched to a gene.

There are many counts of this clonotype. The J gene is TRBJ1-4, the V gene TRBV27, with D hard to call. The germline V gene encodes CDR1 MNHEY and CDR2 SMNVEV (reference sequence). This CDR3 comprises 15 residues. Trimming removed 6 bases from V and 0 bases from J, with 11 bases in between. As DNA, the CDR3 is TGTGCCAGCAGCCCCGTTTGGGCAACTAATGAAAAACTGTTTTTT. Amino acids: CASSPVWATNEKLFF.

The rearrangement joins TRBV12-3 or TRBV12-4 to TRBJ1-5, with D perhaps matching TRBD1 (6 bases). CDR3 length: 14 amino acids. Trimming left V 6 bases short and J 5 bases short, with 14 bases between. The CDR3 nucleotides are TGTGCCAGCAGCGCAACAGGGATTCATCAGCCCCAGCATTTT. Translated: CASSATGIHQPQHF.

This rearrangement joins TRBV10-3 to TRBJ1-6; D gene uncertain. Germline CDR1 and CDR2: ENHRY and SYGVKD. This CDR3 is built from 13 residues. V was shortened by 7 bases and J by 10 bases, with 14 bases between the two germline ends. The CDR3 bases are TGTGCCATCAACGACAAGAAAGTCTCACCCCTCCACTTT. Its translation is CAINDKKVSPLHF.

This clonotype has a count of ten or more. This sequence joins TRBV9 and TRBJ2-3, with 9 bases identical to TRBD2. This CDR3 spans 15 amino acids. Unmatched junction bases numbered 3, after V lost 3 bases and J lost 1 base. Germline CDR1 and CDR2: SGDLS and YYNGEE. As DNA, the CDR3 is TGTGCCAGCAGCGGCGGGGGGGGAGGCACAGATACGCAGTATTTT. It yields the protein CASSGGGGGTDTQYF.